Each of the 21 T cell receptor beta chains below was sequenced from the same sample in a study of blood T cell repertoires in COVID-19. Produced via immunoSEQ multiplex PCR; TCRdb's table is partial and in-frame only. The repertoire holds some 400,000 clones, with 87% as singletons. Sequencing used peripheral blood. The receptors were gathered from a woman aged 55 to 70 with COVID-19, enrolled during active disease.

V is TRBV5-1 and J is TRBJ2-5; 8 bases are shared with TRBD1. The CDR3 extends over 13 amino acids. CDR1 is SGHRS, CDR2 YFSETQ, per germline. The V gene end was trimmed by 4 bases and the J gene end by 4 bases; junction bases not matched to a gene: 3. CDR3 loop: CASSGQGTETQYF. DNA of the CDR3: TGCGCCAGCAGCGGACAGGGCACAGAGACCCAGTACTTC.

This chain uses TRBV14 with TRBJ1-1; no definite D call. With 1 base removed from V and 4 bases from J, the gap between germline ends came to 10 bases. The CDR3 covers 14 residues. CDR1 is SGHDN and CDR2 is FVKESK in the germline V gene. The CDR3, as DNA: TGTGCCAGCAGCCAAGCGGGGTTGAGCACTGAAGCTTTCTTT. It yields the protein CASSQAGLSTEAFF. Drawing the rest from reference TRBV14 and TRBJ1-1, the complete variable domain is EAGVTQFPSHSVIEKGQTVTLRCDPISGHDNLYWYRRVMGKEIKFLLHFVKESKQDESGMPNNRFLAERTGGTYSTLKVQPAELEDSGVYFCASSQAGLSTEAFFGQGTRLTVV.

This chain links TRBV15 with TRBJ2-7; 7 nucleotides line up with TRBD1. Trimming cost V 5 bases and J 6 bases; bases outside gene matches: 10. The germline V gene encodes CDR1 LNHNV and CDR2 YYDKDF (reference sequence). This CDR3 is built from 14 residues. This CDR3 is CATSWSGTAVEQYF. Here the CDR3 DNA reads TGTGCCACCAGCTGGTCCGGGACAGCGGTCGAGCAGTACTTC.

The gene calls are TRBV5-5 and TRBJ1-2; 7 positions match TRBD1. CDR1 and CDR2 (germline): SGHKS, YYEKEE (reference sequence). The trim removed 1 base at V and 7 bases at J, leaving 10 bases unmatched. The CDR3 runs 15 residues. The chain's CDR3 is CASSLLGQAHSGYTF. Written as DNA, the CDR3 is TGTGCCAGCAGCTTGCTCGGACAGGCCCACTCTGGCTACACCTTC.

V usage is TRBV28 and J usage is TRBJ1-5; D may be TRBD1 (5 bases). V was cut by 5 bases and J by 4 bases, with 15 bases left in between. Germline CDR1 is MDHEN and CDR2 is SYDVKM. The CDR3 contains 15 residues. The CDR3 loop is CASSARARWNQPQHF. The CDR3 DNA follows: TGTGCCAGCAGTGCCAGGGCTAGATGGAATCAGCCCCAGCATTTT.

The chain links TRBV27 to TRBJ2-1; TRBD2 aligns across 9 bases. Germline CDR1 is MNHEY and CDR2 is SMNVEV (reference sequence). The ends lost 5 bases at V and 2 bases at J; junction bases unmatched: 16. The CDR3 totals 19 residues. The CDR3 DNA reads as TGTGCCAGCAGTACCTATACAAGATCCCAGCGGGGGGCCTACAATGAGCAGTTCTTC. Protein product: CASSTYTRSQRGAYNEQFF.

This clone showed up just once. The rearrangement uses TRBV28 and TRBJ2-2; 9 positions agree with TRBD2. This CDR3 comprises 18 residues. V shed 2 bases, J shed 7 bases, and the junction held 14 bases outside the gene matches. CDR1 and CDR2 (germline): MDHEN, SYDVKM. The CDR3 protein is CASSLNPAGGLGSGELFF. CDR3 sequence (DNA): TGTGCCAGCAGTTTAAACCCAGCGGGGGGCCTAGGCAGCGGGGAGCTGTTTTTT. Full variable domain (remainder filled in from reference TRBV28 and TRBJ2-2): DVKVTQSSRYLVKRTGEKVFLECVQDMDHENMFWYRQDPGLGLRLIYFSYDVKMKEKGDIPEGYSVSREKKERFSLILESASTNQTSMYLCASSLNPAGGLGSGELFFGEGSRLTVL.

CDR3 sequence: CSASTGVHEQFF. DNA for the CDR3: TGCAGTGCTAGTACAGGGGTGCATGAGCAGTTCTTC. This rearrangement joins TRBV20-1 to TRBJ2-1; 7 bases align to TRBD1. The V gene's germline CDR1 is DFQATT and CDR2 SNEGSKA (reference sequence). The CDR3 sequence is 12 residues long. Unmatched junction bases numbered 4, after V lost 3 bases and J lost 8 bases.

The V and J genes are TRBV19 and TRBJ1-1; TRBD1 aligns across 7 bases. J was trimmed by 1 base and V by 2 bases; bases with no gene match: 1. The CDR3 is 14 amino acids. Germline CDR1 and CDR2: LNHDA and SQIVND (reference sequence). The DNA of the CDR3 is TGTGCCAGTAGTATAACAGGGGCGAACACTGAAGCTTTCTTT. Encoded protein: CASSITGANTEAFF. Looking up the rest from reference TRBV19 and TRBJ1-1 gives the full variable domain: DGGITQSPKYLFRKEGQNVTLSCEQNLNHDAMYWYRQDPGQGLRLIYYSQIVNDFQKGDIAEGYSVSREKKESFPLTVTSAQKNPTAFYLCASSITGANTEAFFGQGTRLTVV.

The V gene is TRBV2, the J gene TRBJ1-2; 10 bases match TRBD1. V lost 6 bases, J lost 2 bases, and 6 bases stayed unmatched. Germline lookup yields CDR1 SNHLY and CDR2 FYNNEI. This CDR3 is built from 15 residues. The CDR3 DNA follows: TGTGCCAGCAGAGGGACAGGGGTCGGGAACTATGGCTACACCTTC. Protein: CASRGTGVGNYGYTF.

The table lists this clone with a few counts. The CDR3 DNA is TGCAGTGCTAGTAGAGCGGAGACCCAGTACTTC. Protein sequence: CSASRAETQYF. The chain is built from TRBV20-1 and TRBJ2-5; D ambiguous. V was pared by 3 bases and J by 5 bases, with 7 bases between. The CDR3 has 11 residues. Germline assignment: CDR1 DFQATT and CDR2 SNEGSKA (reference sequence).

This rearrangement joins TRBV7-9 to TRBJ1-1; D ambiguous. The germline V and J ends were trimmed by 4 bases and 1 base, with 16 bases remaining between them. CDR1 is SEHNR, CDR2 FQNEAQ, per germline (reference sequence). The CDR3 covers 16 residues. CDR3 sequence (DNA): TGTGCCAGCAGCTCCAGACCTATTCGAGGGAACACTGAAGCTTTCTTT. Residues: CASSSRPIRGNTEAFF.

The V call is TRBV7-3, the J call TRBJ2-3; 13 positions match TRBD2. CDR1 SGHTA and CDR2 FQGTGA come from the germline V gene. The CDR3 totals 17 residues. V lost 5 bases, J lost 5 bases, and 10 bases stayed unmatched. Here the CDR3 reads CASSPRLAGGPEDTQYF. As DNA, the CDR3 is TGTGCCAGCAGCCCTAGACTAGCGGGGGGCCCGGAAGATACGCAGTATTTT.

The V gene is TRBV24-1, the J gene TRBJ1-2, with D perhaps TRBD1 (5 bases). This CDR3 is built from 17 residues. Germline CDR1 is KGHDR and CDR2 is SFDVKD. Trimming shortened V by 6 bases and J by 1 base, and 20 bases separated the two germline ends. The CDR3 loop is CATSRPDGGGDNYGYTF. For the CDR3, the DNA is TGTGCCACCAGTAGACCGGACGGCGGGGGGGATAACTATGGCTACACCTTC.

The chain links TRBV3-1 (or the pseudogene TRBV3-2) to TRBJ1-4, with D maybe TRBD1 (5 bases). This CDR3 is built from 14 residues. Trimming left V 1 base short and J 8 bases short, with 11 bases between. Germline V gene lookup returns CDR1 LGHDT and CDR2 YNNKEL (reference sequence). DNA of the CDR3: TGTGCCAGCAGCCAAGGGGGCGGGACCGAAAAACTGTTTTTT. It translates to CASSQGGGTEKLFF.

The chain uses TRBV28 and TRBJ2-7; no clear D. The CDR3 is 9 amino acids. Trimming pared 11 bases from V and 6 bases from J, leaving 8 bases between. The germline V gene has CDR1 MDHEN and CDR2 SYDVKM. CDR3 coding DNA: TGTGCCGCTGGCAGCGAGCAGTACTTC. As protein: CAAGSEQYF.

The CDR3 bases are TGTGCCAGCAGCCCCCCGGACAGGACCATGGGTTCACCCCTCCACTTT. This gives the protein CASSPPDRTMGSPLHF. The J gene is TRBJ1-6, the V gene TRBV5-6; 7 nucleotides agree with TRBD1. Germline lookup yields CDR1 SGHDT and CDR2 YYEEEE. This CDR3 contains 16 residues. With V trimmed by 4 bases and J by 9 bases, 13 bases remained unmatched.

This rearrangement joins TRBV29-1 to TRBJ1-5; D gene uncertain. Germline loops: CDR1 SQVTM, CDR2 ANQGSEA. CDR3 length: 13 amino acids. Trimming took 5 bases from V and 5 from J, leaving 13 bases between them. The CDR3 sequence: CSVQLAIHQPQHF. In DNA form, the CDR3 reads TGCAGCGTTCAGTTGGCCATACATCAGCCCCAGCATTTT.

The chain links TRBV20-1 to TRBJ1-2; 8 nucleotides align to TRBD1. Germline CDR1 is DFQATT and CDR2 is SNEGSKA (reference sequence). The CDR3 extends over 13 amino acids. Unmatched junction bases numbered 5, after V lost 3 bases and J lost 5 bases. The CDR3 DNA is TGCAGTGCTAGTCAGGGGGCGCGGTATGGCTACACCTTC. Translating gives CSASQGARYGYTF.

The chain carries TRBV14 and TRBJ2-1; weak D call: TRBD2 (6 bases). The CDR3 totals 16 residues. Per the germline V gene, CDR1 is SGHDN and CDR2 is FVKESK. V gave up 1 base and J gave up 0 bases, with 10 bases separating them. CDR3 bases: TGTGCCAGCAGCCAAGGACGGGGAGGCTCCTACAATGAGCAGTTCTTC. Translating gives CASSQGRGGSYNEQFF.

Written as DNA, the CDR3 is TGTGCCAGCAGTCCTGCGTTTGAGGAGGTCTATTCACCCCTCCACTTT. Amino acid sequence: CASSPAFEEVYSPLHF. The gene calls are TRBV28 and TRBJ1-6; D not certain. The V end lost 5 bases, the J end lost 8 bases, and 19 bases lay between the germline ends. The germline V gene has CDR1 MDHEN and CDR2 SYDVKM. The CDR3 is made up of 16 amino acids. Looking up the rest from reference TRBV28 and TRBJ1-6 gives the full variable domain: DVKVTQSSRYLVKRTGEKVFLECVQDMDHENMFWYRQDPGLGLRLIYFSYDVKMKEKGDIPEGYSVSREKKERFSLILESASTNQTSMYLCASSPAFEEVYSPLHFGNGTRLTVT.